The 14 T cell receptor beta chains below come from one sample, sequenced in a study of blood T cell repertoires in COVID-19. Sequencing was performed with immunoSEQ multiplex PCR; in TCRdb, only in-frame clones are kept and a portion is missing. The data hold about 200,000 clones, with over 75% observed a single time. Sequences were obtained from peripheral blood. The receptors were gathered from a man over 45 with COVID-19, enrolled during active disease.

This sequence joins TRBV5-6 and TRBJ2-5; D remains ambiguous. The V gene's germline CDR1 is SGHDT and CDR2 YYEEEE. V lost 1 base to trimming and J lost 5 bases, with 9 bases between them. The CDR3 contains 13 residues. The CDR3 reads CASSLTVTETQYF. As DNA, the CDR3 is TGTGCCAGCAGCTTGACGGTTACGGAGACCCAGTACTTC.

In its sample, this clone was seen a few times. The chain employs TRBV5-1 and TRBJ2-5; 7 bases align to TRBD1. The CDR3 runs to 15 residues. CDR1 and CDR2 from the germline V gene are SGHRS and YFSETQ. Germline trimming cut 2 bases from V and 1 base from J; bases unmatched to any gene: 5. The CDR3 nucleotides are TGCGCCAGCAGCTTCGGACAGGCTATCCAAGAGACCCAGTACTTC. Amino acids: CASSFGQAIQETQYF.

The rearrangement links TRBV12-5 to TRBJ2-3, with TRBD1 identical over 9 bases. CDR1 is LGHNT and CDR2 is FRNRAP in the germline V gene. V shed 6 bases and J 6 bases; nucleotides not matched to a gene: 10. The CDR3 is made up of 15 amino acids. CDR3 amino acids: CASGPGQGLLDTQYF. The CDR3, as DNA: TGTGCTAGTGGCCCTGGACAGGGGCTATTGGATACGCAGTATTTT.

The chain carries TRBV5-4 and TRBJ1-3; no clear D. Germline V gene sequence: CDR1 SGHNT, CDR2 YYREEE (reference sequence). This CDR3 has 17 residues. V dropped 0 bases and J dropped 0 bases, with 13 bases sitting between them. This CDR3 reads CASSLEVGGYSGNTIYF. The DNA of the CDR3 is TGTGCCAGCAGCTTGGAGGTCGGCGGGTACTCTGGAAACACCATATATTTT.

The chain combines TRBV4-1 with TRBJ1-4; D gene uncertain. V was clipped by 3 bases and J by 6 bases, with 26 bases between them. The CDR3 runs 19 residues. CDR1 MGHRA and CDR2 YSYEKL come from the germline V gene. The CDR3 nucleotides are TGCGCCAGCAGCCATATCCCCCTGGAAACCTGGAAGGAGGATGAAAAACTGTTTTTT. Translated, it gives CASSHIPLETWKEDEKLFF.

The chain has TRBV4-3 and TRBJ2-3; weak D call: TRBD2 (5 bases). The CDR3 is 16 residues long. Germline CDR1 and CDR2: LGHNA and YSLEER. Trimming cost V 0 bases and J 2 bases, with 12 bases left between them. This chain's CDR3 is CASSQETGLNTDTQYF. The CDR3, as DNA: TGCGCCAGCAGCCAAGAGACCGGACTCAACACAGATACGCAGTATTTT.

The rearrangement uses TRBV12-3 or TRBV12-4 and TRBJ1-2; no clear D. The CDR3 loop spans 11 amino acids. Deletions cut 8 bases from V and 4 bases from J, with 8 bases between. The CDR3: CASALSYGYTF. The CDR3 DNA follows: TGTGCCAGCGCCCTGAGCTATGGCTACACCTTC.

The chain employs TRBV28 and TRBJ1-5; D unresolved. Germline V gene data show CDR1 as MDHEN and CDR2 as SYDVKM. Trimming removed 7 bases from V and 10 bases from J, with 20 bases in between. The CDR3 covers 14 residues. This CDR3 is CASTVGSWEGPQHF. The CDR3 DNA sequence: TGTGCCAGCACCGTAGGGTCTTGGGAGGGCCCCCAGCATTTT. Combining the CDR3 with reference TRBV28 and TRBJ1-5 gives the whole variable domain DVKVTQSSRYLVKRTGEKVFLECVQDMDHENMFWYRQDPGLGLRLIYFSYDVKMKEKGDIPEGYSVSREKKERFSLILESASTNQTSMYLCASTVGSWEGPQHFGDGTRLSIL.

The chain employs TRBV2 and TRBJ2-3; 7 bases are a match to TRBD1. The CDR3 runs 14 residues. Germline CDR1 and CDR2: SNHLY and FYNNEI. The J segment lost 4 bases and the V segment lost 6 bases, leaving 7 bases of the junction unmatched. The CDR3 loop is CASRQGIVADTQYF. The CDR3 DNA sequence: TGTGCCAGCAGACAGGGGATCGTAGCAGATACGCAGTATTTT.

V usage is TRBV5-1 and J usage is TRBJ2-5, with D perhaps TRBD1 (5 bases). The V end lost 0 bases, the J end lost 5 bases, and 14 bases lay between the germline ends. CDR1 and CDR2 from the germline V gene are SGHRS and YFSETQ. The CDR3 length is 15 residues. This CDR3 is CASSLGRGELETQYF. DNA for the CDR3: TGCGCCAGCAGCTTGGGAAGGGGTGAATTGGAGACCCAGTACTTC.

V gene TRBV25-1 combines with J gene TRBJ2-2; D is possibly TRBD2 (7 bases). Germline V gene data show CDR1 as MGHDK and CDR2 as SYGVNS. CDR3 length equals 16 residues. The germline V and J ends were trimmed by 2 bases and 3 bases, with 13 bases remaining between them. Here the CDR3 DNA reads TGTGCCAGCAGTGAAGTGGGGAGGGGGTACACCGGGGAGCTGTTTTTT. This encodes CASSEVGRGYTGELFF.

V gene TRBV7-8 combines with J gene TRBJ2-5; TRBD1 aligns across 10 bases. V gave up 5 bases and J gave up 2 bases; unmatched junction bases: 8. Germline V gene lookup returns CDR1 SGHVS and CDR2 FQNEAQ. The CDR3 covers 16 residues. The CDR3 DNA reads TGTGCCAGCAGCGCAACAAGACAGGGGGCACAAGAGACCCAGTACTTC. It specifies CASSATRQGAQETQYF.

At least ten counts were recorded for this clone. This rearrangement joins TRBV30 to TRBJ1-1; D call uncertain. The ends were cut back, 4 bases at V and 3 bases at J, with 24 bases in the middle. Germline V gene sequence: CDR1 GTSNPN, CDR2 SVGIG (reference sequence). The CDR3 extends over 17 amino acids. The DNA for the CDR3 is TGTGCCTGGATCCTAACCCCCGTGGCGACTCGGGACACTGAAGCTTTCTTT. Translation gives CAWILTPVATRDTEAFF.

This rearrangement joins TRBV6-5 to TRBJ1-2; 7 nucleotides align to TRBD1. The CDR3 loop spans 14 amino acids. V lost 6 bases, J lost 3 bases, and 7 bases stayed unmatched. CDR1 is MNHEY and CDR2 is SVGAGI in the germline V gene. CDR3 sequence reads: CASREDRTHYGYTF. The DNA of the CDR3 is TGTGCCAGCAGGGAGGACAGGACGCACTATGGCTACACCTTC.